This TCR beta chain was sequenced for a study of OX40 agonist ivuxolimab in advanced cancers. About the study: Each patient was given ivuxolimab into a vein every 2 weeks, at 0.01 to 10 mg/kg.

Germline loops: CDR1 SGDLS, CDR2 YYNGEE. V shed 0 bases and J shed 8 bases, with 18 bases lying between them. The CDR3 totals 16 residues. Profiling relied on immunoSEQ multiplex PCR, and the TCRdb table lists in-frame clones only, not all of them. The sample contains around 72,000 clones, roughly 90% of which appear only once. General observations from the study: The specificity for antigen of the expanded peripheral T cells was not determined. Expanded clones tended on average to be more numerous among CD8+ T cells than CD4+. CD4+ and CD8+ blood T cells expanded clonally by week 6 at 0.1 to 3.0 mg/kg.

With respect to this clone: What it binds is not known.

This sequence originates from an adult with an advanced solid tumor such as melanoma, head and neck, liver or kidney cancer. The sequences come from CD4+ or CD8+ T cells sorted from blood, collected in a trial of the OX40 agonist ivuxolimab. This chain links TRBV9 with TRBJ2-1; D perhaps matches TRBD2 (5 bases). CDR3 coding DNA: TGTGCCAGCAGCGTAGAAGGCGGGCGGTTGGGCGATGAGCAGTTCTTC. This codes for CASSVEGGRLGDEQFF. Full variable domain (outside the CDR3, taken from reference TRBV9 and TRBJ2-1): DSGVTQTPKHLITATGQRVTLRCSPRSGDLSVYWYQQSLDQGLQFLIQYYNGEERAKGNILERFSAQQFPDLHSELNLSSLELGDSALYFCASSVEGGRLGDEQFFGPGTRLTVL.